The rows below give T cell receptor beta chains drawn from one sample of a study of T cell responses to AZD1222 COVID-19 vaccine. Here immunoSEQ multiplex PCR was the method, and the copy in TCRdb shows in-frame clones only, minus some. Here the sample spans about 130,000 clones, around 85% being singletons. Here the sequenced sample was peripheral blood, taken 28 days after the second AZD1222 dose. The receptors stem from an adult who received the AZD1222 COVID-19 vaccine. Both conserved end residues are part of each CDR3. Each record gives: clone size, J gene, D gene, V gene, CDR3 protein, CDR3 DNA. A D gene is named only where the DNA matches it firmly. Rows give clone size only sometimes, using once, few, many, or a class for an expanded clone.

-	TRBJ1-3	TRBD1	TRBV27	CASSADRAPGNTIYF	TGTGCCAGCAGTGCTGACAGGGCCCCTGGAAACACCATATATTTT
-	TRBJ2-1	TRBD2	TRBV3-1/TRBV3-2	CASSESLGLAGGREQFF	TGTGCCAGCAGCGAAAGCTTGGGACTAGCGGGGGGGCGCGAGCAGTTCTTC
-	TRBJ1-1	-	TRBV18	CASSPKQSVTEAFF	TGTGCCAGCTCACCAAAACAGTCGGTTACTGAAGCTTTCTTT
-	TRBJ2-7	-	TRBV27	CASSSLQGKAYEQYF	TGTGCCAGCAGTTCCCTACAGGGTAAGGCCTACGAGCAGTACTTC
-	TRBJ2-5	-	TRBV5-1	CASSPQQSEETQYF	TGCGCCAGCAGTCCTCAGCAGTCCGAAGAGACCCAGTACTTC
-	TRBJ1-2	TRBD1	TRBV29-1	CSVTDRENYGYTF	TGCAGCGTTACGGACAGGGAGAACTATGGCTACACCTTC
-	TRBJ2-1	-	TRBV6-5	CASSRLGPSYNEQFF	TGTGCCAGCAGTCGCCTGGGACCATCCTACAATGAGCAGTTCTTC
-	TRBJ1-2	TRBD1	TRBV7-2	CASSLSQGSLGGYTF	TGTGCCAGCAGCTTATCACAGGGGTCCCTTGGTGGCTACACCTTC
few	TRBJ2-1	-	TRBV2	CASLPGSSYNEQFF	TGTGCCAGCCTACCTGGTAGCTCCTACAATGAGCAGTTCTTC
-	TRBJ2-7	TRBD2	TRBV27	CASSTLLGRESYEQYF	TGTGCCAGCAGTACCCTTCTAGGGAGGGAATCCTACGAGCAGTACTTC
-	TRBJ1-5	-	TRBV12-3/TRBV12-4	CASSVNGQPQHF	TGTGCCAGCAGTGTTAATGGTCAGCCCCAGCATTTT
-	TRBJ2-1	-	TRBV9	CASSVGGSFTNEQFF	TGTGCCAGCAGCGTAGGGGGGTCATTCACAAATGAGCAGTTCTTC
-	TRBJ1-6	-	TRBV25-1	CASSESVGYNSPLHF	TGTGCCAGCAGTGAATCTGTCGGATATAATTCACCCCTCCACTTT
few	TRBJ1-1	TRBD1	TRBV30	CAWPLRDRKNTEAFF	TGTGCCTGGCCATTACGGGACAGGAAGAACACTGAAGCTTTCTTT
-	TRBJ2-2	-	TRBV2	CASSEPSGTRNTGELFF	TGTGCCAGCAGTGAACCTTCGGGGACAAGGAACACCGGGGAGCTGTTTTTT
-	TRBJ1-4	-	TRBV4-1	CASSQDMGEKLFF	TGCGCCAGCAGCCAAGACATGGGGGAAAAACTGTTTTTT
once	TRBJ2-7	TRBD1	TRBV25-1	CASSGRTGHEQYF	TGTGCCAGCAGTGGACGGACAGGCCACGAGCAGTACTTC
-	TRBJ1-2	-	TRBV12-3/TRBV12-4	CASSSQGYGYTF	TGTGCCAGCAGTTCTCAGGGCTACGGCTACACCTTC
-	TRBJ1-2	TRBD1	TRBV19	CASSLGTGRLKSINYGYTF	TGTGCCAGTAGTTTAGGGACAGGGAGGTTGAAGAGTATTAACTATGGCTACACCTTC
once	TRBJ2-3	-	TRBV3-1/TRBV3-2	CASSQLATLADTQYF	TGTGCCAGCAGCCAATTGGCAACCCTCGCAGATACGCAGTATTTT
-	TRBJ2-7	-	TRBV2	CASRDTTYEQYF	TGTGCCAGCAGGGACACCACCTACGAGCAGTACTTC
-	TRBJ1-3	-	TRBV5-1	CASSLAGAGNTIYF	TGCGCCAGCAGCTTGGCTGGGGCTGGAAACACCATATATTTT
-	TRBJ1-1	-	TRBV28	CASSFPTGTEAFF	TGTGCCAGCAGTTTCCCCACGGGCACTGAAGCTTTCTTT
-	TRBJ2-7	-	TRBV7-2	CASSTRTAYEQYF	TGTGCCAGCAGCACTCGGACGGCTTACGAGCAGTACTTC
-	TRBJ1-5	-	TRBV28	CASSLSGSPQHF	TGTGCCAGCAGTTTATCCGGGTCACCCCAGCATTTT
-	TRBJ2-5	-	TRBV10-3	CAISTVYETQYF	TGTGCCATCTCTACAGTGTATGAGACCCAGTACTTC
-	TRBJ2-2	-	TRBV5-6	CASSFVQGATNTGELFF	TGTGCCAGCAGCTTTGTCCAGGGAGCTACGAACACCGGGGAGCTGTTTTTT
-	TRBJ1-2	-	TRBV19	CASSKGPVYGYTF	TGTGCCAGTAGTAAGGGTCCCGTCTATGGCTACACCTTC
-	TRBJ2-1	-	TRBV6-4	CASSVLPGLLGEQFF	TGTGCCAGCAGTGTCCTCCCAGGGCTTTTGGGTGAGCAGTTCTTC
-	TRBJ1-2	-	TRBV5-1	CASSSTGQFASWGYTF	TGCGCCAGCAGCTCAACAGGACAGTTCGCAAGTTGGGGCTACACCTTC
-	TRBJ1-4	-	TRBV11-2	CASSRSGLGNEKLFF	TGTGCCAGCAGCCGCAGCGGGTTGGGAAATGAAAAACTGTTTTTT
many	TRBJ1-1	-	TRBV5-6	CASILRGDDEAFF	TGTGCCAGCATCCTGCGGGGGGACGATGAAGCTTTCTTT
-	TRBJ2-6	-	TRBV6-5	CASTQGTGANVLTF	TGTGCCAGCACCCAGGGTACTGGGGCCAACGTCCTGACTTTC
-	TRBJ1-4	-	TRBV6-2/TRBV6-3	CASSPYLQLRQDEKLFF	TGTGCCAGCAGTCCATACCTACAACTCAGACAGGATGAAAAACTGTTTTTT
-	TRBJ1-2	-	TRBV5-6	CASSLVGREDYGYTF	TGTGCCAGCAGCTTGGTGGGCAGGGAGGACTATGGCTACACCTTC
-	TRBJ2-3	-	TRBV24-1	CATSDWRNTDTQYF	TGTGCCACCAGTGATTGGCGGAACACAGATACGCAGTATTTT
-	TRBJ2-5	-	TRBV5-1	CASSAYLGRETQYF	TGCGCCAGCAGCGCCTACCTGGGTCGGGAGACCCAGTACTTC
-	TRBJ1-4	-	TRBV7-9	CASSTAKGTGSNEKLFF	TGTGCCAGCAGCACCGCAAAGGGGACGGGGAGTAATGAAAAACTGTTTTTT
-	TRBJ1-2	-	TRBV27	CASRTDRHGYTF	TGTGCCAGCAGAACCGACAGACATGGCTACACCTTC
few	TRBJ2-1	-	TRBV18	CASSPPDIPEQFF	TGTGCCAGCTCACCTCCAGACATCCCTGAGCAGTTCTTC
-	TRBJ2-1	-	TRBV5-4	CASSLEGTASYNEQFF	TGTGCCAGCAGCTTGGAAGGGACTGCCTCCTACAATGAGCAGTTCTTC
-	TRBJ1-4	-	TRBV4-1	CASSLRLGREKLFF	TGCGCCAGCAGCCTACGATTGGGACGGGAAAAACTGTTTTTT
-	TRBJ1-3	TRBD1	TRBV11-2	CASSQMDRLLNTIYF	TGTGCCAGCAGCCAGATGGACAGGTTGCTGAACACCATATATTTT
-	TRBJ1-2	-	TRBV3-1/TRBV3-2	CASSQDGGSGIGGYTF	TGTGCCAGCAGCCAAGACGGAGGGTCGGGTATAGGTGGCTACACCTTC
few	TRBJ1-4	-	TRBV7-9	CASSASGEKLFF	TGTGCCAGCAGCGCCTCCGGTGAAAAACTGTTTTTT
-	TRBJ1-3	TRBD1	TRBV5-6	CASTTRDRGPGNTIYF	TGTGCCAGCACCACCCGGGACAGGGGCCCTGGAAACACCATATATTTT
-	TRBJ1-4	-	TRBV19	CASSIDLGRSNEKLFF	TGTGCCAGTAGTATAGATCTGGGCCGAAGTAATGAAAAACTGTTTTTT
-	TRBJ2-7	-	TRBV2	CASTRDISYEQYF	TGTGCCAGCACCAGGGACATATCCTACGAGCAGTACTTC
-	TRBJ2-4	-	TRBV30	CAWSSQKGAKNIQYF	TGTGCCTGGAGTTCCCAGAAGGGGGCCAAAAACATTCAGTACTTC
-	TRBJ1-4	TRBD1	TRBV7-9	CASSSGQGNLRSLFF	TGTGCCAGCAGCTCGGGACAGGGGAACCTACGTAGTCTGTTTTTT
-	TRBJ2-6	TRBD1	TRBV18	CASSPRDRPYSGANVLTF	TGTGCCAGCTCACCGAGGGACAGGCCATACTCTGGGGCCAACGTCCTGACTTTC
-	TRBJ1-1	-	TRBV28	CASGSLGSFMNTEAFF	TGTGCCAGCGGGTCTCTGGGGTCTTTCATGAACACTGAAGCTTTCTTT
few	TRBJ2-3	TRBD2	TRBV4-1	CASSQGFGGNTDTQYF	TGCGCCAGCAGCCAAGGTTTCGGGGGGAACACAGATACGCAGTATTTT
-	TRBJ1-4	-	TRBV2	CASRSFLNEKLFF	TGTGCCAGCAGGTCCTTCCTTAATGAAAAACTGTTTTTT
-	TRBJ1-6	-	TRBV28	CASSFQKNSYNSPLHF	TGTGCCAGCAGTTTTCAGAAGAACTCCTATAATTCACCCCTCCACTTT